This T cell receptor beta chain was sequenced in a study of T cells in Graves' hyperthyroidism and ophthalmopathy. Across the whole study: The blood sample was taken at first diagnosis, before treatment began. Study-wide results and caveats: In validation, the model predicted ophthalmopathy. These predictions came a median around 5.9 months before onset.

Amplified TCR beta CDR3 regions came from RNA transcripts. The TCR CDR3 was amplified in a first-round RT-PCR using the HTBI primer set. One entry per CDR3 protein, called by TCRdb with MiXCR from the multiplex PCR reads. This sample has about 600,000 distinct CDR3 sequences, with around 15% found just once. This clonotype has ten or more counts. Its matching antigen is unknown. V shed 4 bases, J shed 4 bases, and the junction held 3 bases outside the gene matches. This CDR3 contains 15 residues. CDR1 and CDR2 (germline): SNHLY, FYNNEI. The TCR sequence derives from a woman in her forties with Graves' ophthalmopathy. The sample was blood. V is TRBV2 and J is TRBJ2-2; 10 nucleotides line up with TRBD1. CDR3 nucleotide sequence: TGTGCCAGCAGTGGACAGGGGGCTGTCACCGGGGAGCTGTTTTTT. Translated, it gives CASSGQGAVTGELFF.